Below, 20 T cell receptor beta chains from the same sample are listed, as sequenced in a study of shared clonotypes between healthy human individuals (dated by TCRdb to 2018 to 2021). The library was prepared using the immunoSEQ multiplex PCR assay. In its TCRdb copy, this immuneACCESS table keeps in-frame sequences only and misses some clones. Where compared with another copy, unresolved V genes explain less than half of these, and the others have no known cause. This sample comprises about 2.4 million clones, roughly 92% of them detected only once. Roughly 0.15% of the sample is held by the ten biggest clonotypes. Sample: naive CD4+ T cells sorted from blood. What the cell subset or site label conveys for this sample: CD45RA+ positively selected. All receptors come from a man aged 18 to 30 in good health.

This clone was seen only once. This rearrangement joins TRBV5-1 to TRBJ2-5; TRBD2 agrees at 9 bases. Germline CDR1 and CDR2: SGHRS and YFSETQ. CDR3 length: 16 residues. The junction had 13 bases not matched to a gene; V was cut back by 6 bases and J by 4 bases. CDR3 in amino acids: CASTKEGLAGSETQYF. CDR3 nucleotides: TGCGCCAGCACGAAGGAGGGGCTAGCGGGGTCAGAGACCCAGTACTTC.

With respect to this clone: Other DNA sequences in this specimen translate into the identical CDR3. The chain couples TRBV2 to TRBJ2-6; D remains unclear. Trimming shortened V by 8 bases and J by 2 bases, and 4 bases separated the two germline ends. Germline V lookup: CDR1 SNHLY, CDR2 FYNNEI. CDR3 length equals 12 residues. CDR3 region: CASSAGANVLTF. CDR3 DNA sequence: TGTGCCAGCTCAGCTGGGGCCAACGTCCTGACTTTC. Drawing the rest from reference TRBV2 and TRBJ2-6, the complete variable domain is EPEVTQTPSHQVTQMGQEVILRCVPISNHLYFYWYRQILGQKVEFLVSFYNNEISEKSEIFDDQFSVERPDGSNFTLKIRSTKLEDSAMYFCASSAGANVLTFGAGSRLTVL.

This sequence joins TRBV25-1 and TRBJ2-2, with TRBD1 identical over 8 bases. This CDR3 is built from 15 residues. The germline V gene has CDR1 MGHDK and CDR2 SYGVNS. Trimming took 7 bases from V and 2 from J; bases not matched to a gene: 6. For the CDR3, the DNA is TGTGCCAGCATTCCTGGACAGGGAAACACCGGGGAGCTGTTTTTT. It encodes CASIPGQGNTGELFF.

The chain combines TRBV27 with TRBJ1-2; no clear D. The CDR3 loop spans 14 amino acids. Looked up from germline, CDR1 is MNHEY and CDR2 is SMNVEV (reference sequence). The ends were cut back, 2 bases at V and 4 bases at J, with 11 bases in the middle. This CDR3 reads CASSLGGDGYGYTF. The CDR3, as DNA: TGTGCCAGCAGTTTAGGCGGGGATGGCTATGGCTACACCTTC.

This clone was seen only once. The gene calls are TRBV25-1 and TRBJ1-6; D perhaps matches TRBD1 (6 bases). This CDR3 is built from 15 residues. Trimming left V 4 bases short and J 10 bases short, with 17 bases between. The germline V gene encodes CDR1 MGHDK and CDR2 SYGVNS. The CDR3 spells CASSGGYMGASPLHF. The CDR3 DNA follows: TGTGCCAGCAGTGGAGGTTACATGGGGGCCTCACCCCTCCACTTT.

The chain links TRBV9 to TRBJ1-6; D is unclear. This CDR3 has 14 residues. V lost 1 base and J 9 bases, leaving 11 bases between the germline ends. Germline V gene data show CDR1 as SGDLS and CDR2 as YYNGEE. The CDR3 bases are TGTGCCAGCAGCGTACAGGACGGAGGTTCACCCCTCCACTTT. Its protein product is CASSVQDGGSPLHF.

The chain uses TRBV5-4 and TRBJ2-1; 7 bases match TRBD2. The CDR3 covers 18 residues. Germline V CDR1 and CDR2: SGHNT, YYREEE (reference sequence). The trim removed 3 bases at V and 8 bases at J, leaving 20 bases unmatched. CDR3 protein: CASSSSTTKRLAFYEQFF. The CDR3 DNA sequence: TGTGCCAGCAGCTCCAGCACTACGAAACGACTAGCCTTTTATGAGCAGTTCTTC.

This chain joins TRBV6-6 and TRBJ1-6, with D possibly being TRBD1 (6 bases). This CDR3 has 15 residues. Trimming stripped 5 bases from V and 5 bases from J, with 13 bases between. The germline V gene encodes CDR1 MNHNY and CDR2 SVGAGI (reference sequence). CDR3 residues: CASSGPGGDNSPLHF. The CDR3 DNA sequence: TGTGCCAGCAGTGGCCCGGGGGGCGATAATTCACCCCTCCACTTT.

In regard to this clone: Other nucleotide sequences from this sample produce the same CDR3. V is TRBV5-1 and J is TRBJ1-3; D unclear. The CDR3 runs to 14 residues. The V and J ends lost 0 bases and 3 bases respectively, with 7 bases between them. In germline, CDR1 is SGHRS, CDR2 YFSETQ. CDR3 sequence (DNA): TGCGCCAGCAGCTTGGAGACGGGTGGAAACACCATATATTTT. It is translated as CASSLETGGNTIYF.

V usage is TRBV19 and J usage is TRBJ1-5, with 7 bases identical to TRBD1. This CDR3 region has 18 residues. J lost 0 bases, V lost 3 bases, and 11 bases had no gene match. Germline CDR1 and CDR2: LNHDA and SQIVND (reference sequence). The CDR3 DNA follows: TGTGCCAGTAGTATGTGGAAGACAGGGCCTTATAGCAATCAGCCCCAGCATTTT. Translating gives CASSMWKTGPYSNQPQHF.

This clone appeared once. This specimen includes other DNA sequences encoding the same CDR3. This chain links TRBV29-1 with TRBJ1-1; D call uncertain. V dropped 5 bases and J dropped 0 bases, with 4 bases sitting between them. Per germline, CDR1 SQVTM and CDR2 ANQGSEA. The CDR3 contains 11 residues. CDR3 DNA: TGCAGCGTTCAGGTGAACACTGAAGCTTTCTTT. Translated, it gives CSVQVNTEAFF.

The CDR3 is CASRLDMGRYEQYF. CDR3 nucleotides: TGTGCCAGCAGGCTAGACATGGGGCGCTACGAGCAGTACTTC. The rearrangement links TRBV5-5 to TRBJ2-7; D may be TRBD1 (5 bases). The germline V gene has CDR1 SGHKS and CDR2 YYEKEE (reference sequence). Trimming removed 5 bases from V and 3 bases from J, with 15 bases in between. This CDR3 contains 14 residues.

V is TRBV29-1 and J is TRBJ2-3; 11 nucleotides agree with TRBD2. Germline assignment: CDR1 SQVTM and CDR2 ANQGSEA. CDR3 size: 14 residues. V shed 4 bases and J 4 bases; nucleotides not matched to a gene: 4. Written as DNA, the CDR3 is TGCAGCGTTGCGGCTAGCGGGAGGTCAGATACGCAGTATTTT. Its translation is CSVAASGRSDTQYF.

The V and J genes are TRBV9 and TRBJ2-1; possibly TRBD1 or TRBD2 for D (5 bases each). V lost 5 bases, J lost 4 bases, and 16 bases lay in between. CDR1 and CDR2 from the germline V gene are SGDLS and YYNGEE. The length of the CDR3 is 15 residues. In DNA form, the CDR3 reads TGTGCCAGCAGTGCCGGGACCCCAGGTTACAATGAGCAGTTCTTC. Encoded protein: CASSAGTPGYNEQFF.

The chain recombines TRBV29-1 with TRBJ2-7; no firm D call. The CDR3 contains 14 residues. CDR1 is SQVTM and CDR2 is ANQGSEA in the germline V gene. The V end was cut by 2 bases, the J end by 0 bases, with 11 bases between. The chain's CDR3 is CSVELVGSSYEQYF. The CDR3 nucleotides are TGCAGCGTTGAATTGGTGGGAAGCTCCTACGAGCAGTACTTC.

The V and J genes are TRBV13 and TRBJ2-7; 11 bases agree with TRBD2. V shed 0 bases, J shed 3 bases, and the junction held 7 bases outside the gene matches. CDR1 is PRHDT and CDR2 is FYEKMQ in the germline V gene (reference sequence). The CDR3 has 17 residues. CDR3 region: CASSLGLAGGPSYEQYF. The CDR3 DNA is TGTGCCAGCAGCTTAGGCCTAGCGGGAGGTCCTAGCTACGAGCAGTACTTC.

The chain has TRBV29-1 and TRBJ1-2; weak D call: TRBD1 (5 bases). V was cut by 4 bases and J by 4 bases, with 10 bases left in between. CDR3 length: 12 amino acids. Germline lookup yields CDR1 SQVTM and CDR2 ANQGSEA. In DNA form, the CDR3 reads TGCAGCGTTGCGTTACAGGCCTATGGCTACACCTTC. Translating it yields CSVALQAYGYTF.

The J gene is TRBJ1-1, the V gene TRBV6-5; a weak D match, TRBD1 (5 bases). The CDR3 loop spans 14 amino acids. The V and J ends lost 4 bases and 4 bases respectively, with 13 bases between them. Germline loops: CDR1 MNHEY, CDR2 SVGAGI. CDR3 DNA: TGTGCCAGCAGTTCGCTGGTGGGGGGCACTGAAGCTTTCTTT. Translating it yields CASSSLVGGTEAFF.

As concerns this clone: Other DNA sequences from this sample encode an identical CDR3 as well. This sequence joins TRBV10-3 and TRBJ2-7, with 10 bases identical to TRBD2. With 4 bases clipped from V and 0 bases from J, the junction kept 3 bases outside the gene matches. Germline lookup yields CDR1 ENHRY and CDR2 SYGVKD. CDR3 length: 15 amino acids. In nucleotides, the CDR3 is TGTGCCATCAGTGGACTAGCGGGCAGCTCCTACGAGCAGTACTTC. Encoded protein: CAISGLAGSSYEQYF.

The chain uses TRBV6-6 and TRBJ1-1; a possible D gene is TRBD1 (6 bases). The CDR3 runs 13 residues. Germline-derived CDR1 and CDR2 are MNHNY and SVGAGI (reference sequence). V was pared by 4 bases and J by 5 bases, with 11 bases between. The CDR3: CASSSQGWTEAFF. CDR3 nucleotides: TGTGCCAGCAGTTCACAGGGTTGGACTGAAGCTTTCTTT.